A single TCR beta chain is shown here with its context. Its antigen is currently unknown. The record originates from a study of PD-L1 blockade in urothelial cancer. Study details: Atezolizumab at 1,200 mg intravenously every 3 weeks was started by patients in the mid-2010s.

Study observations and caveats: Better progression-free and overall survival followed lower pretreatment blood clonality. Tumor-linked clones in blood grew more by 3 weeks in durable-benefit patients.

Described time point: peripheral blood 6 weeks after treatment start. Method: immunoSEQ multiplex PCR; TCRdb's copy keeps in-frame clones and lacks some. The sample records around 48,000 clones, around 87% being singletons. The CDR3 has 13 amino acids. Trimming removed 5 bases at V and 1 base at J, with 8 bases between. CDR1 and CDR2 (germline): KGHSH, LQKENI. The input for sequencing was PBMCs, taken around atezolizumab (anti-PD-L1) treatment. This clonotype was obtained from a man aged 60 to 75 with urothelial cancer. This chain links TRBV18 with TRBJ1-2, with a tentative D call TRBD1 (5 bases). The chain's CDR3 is CASSTDSNYGYTF. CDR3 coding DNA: TGTGCCAGCTCAACCGACAGTAACTATGGCTACACCTTC. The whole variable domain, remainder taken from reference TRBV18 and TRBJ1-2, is NAGVMQNPRHLVRRRGQEARLRCSPMKGHSHVYWYRQLPEEGLKFMVYLQKENIIDESGMPKERFSAEFPKEGPSILRIQQVVRGDSAAYFCASSTDSNYGYTFGSGTRLTVV.